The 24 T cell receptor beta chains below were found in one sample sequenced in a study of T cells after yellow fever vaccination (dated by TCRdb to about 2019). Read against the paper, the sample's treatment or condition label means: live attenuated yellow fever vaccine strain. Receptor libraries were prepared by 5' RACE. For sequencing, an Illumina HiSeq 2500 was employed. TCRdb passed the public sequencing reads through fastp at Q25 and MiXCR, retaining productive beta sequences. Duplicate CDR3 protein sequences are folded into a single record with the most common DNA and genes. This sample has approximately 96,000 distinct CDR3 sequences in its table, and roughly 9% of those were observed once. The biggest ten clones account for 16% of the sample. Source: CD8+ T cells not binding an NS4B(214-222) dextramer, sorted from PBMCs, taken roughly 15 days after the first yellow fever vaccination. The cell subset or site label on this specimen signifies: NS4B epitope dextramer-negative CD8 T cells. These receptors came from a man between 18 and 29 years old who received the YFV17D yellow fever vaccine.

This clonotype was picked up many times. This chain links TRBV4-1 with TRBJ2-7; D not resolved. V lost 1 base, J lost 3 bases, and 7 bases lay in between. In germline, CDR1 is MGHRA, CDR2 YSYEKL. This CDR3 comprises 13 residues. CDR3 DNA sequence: TGCGCCAGCAGCCAAGCAGTGGACTACGAGCAGTACTTC. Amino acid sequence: CASSQAVDYEQYF.

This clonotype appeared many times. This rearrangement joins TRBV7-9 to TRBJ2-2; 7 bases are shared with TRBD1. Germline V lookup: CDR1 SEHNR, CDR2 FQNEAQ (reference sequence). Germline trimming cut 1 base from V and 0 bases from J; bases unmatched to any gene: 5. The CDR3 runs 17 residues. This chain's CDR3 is CASSLGQGYANTGELFF. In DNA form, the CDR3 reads TGTGCCAGCAGCTTAGGACAGGGATACGCGAACACCGGGGAGCTGTTTTTT.

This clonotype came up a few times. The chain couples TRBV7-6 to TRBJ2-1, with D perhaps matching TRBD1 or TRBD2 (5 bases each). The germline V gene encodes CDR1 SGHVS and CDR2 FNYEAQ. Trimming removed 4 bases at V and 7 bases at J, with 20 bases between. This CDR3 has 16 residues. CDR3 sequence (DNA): TGTGCCAGCAGCTCCTTCGGTGTGGGGGAGAGGAATGAGCAGTTCTTC. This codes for CASSSFGVGERNEQFF.

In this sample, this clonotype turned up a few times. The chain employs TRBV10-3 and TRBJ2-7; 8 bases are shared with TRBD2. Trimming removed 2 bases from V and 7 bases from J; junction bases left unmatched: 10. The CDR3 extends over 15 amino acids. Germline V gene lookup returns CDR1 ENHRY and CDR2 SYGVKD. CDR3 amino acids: CAISEPGGGQEEQYV. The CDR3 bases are TGTGCCATCAGTGAGCCGGGGGGGGGCCAGGAGGAGCAGTACGTC.

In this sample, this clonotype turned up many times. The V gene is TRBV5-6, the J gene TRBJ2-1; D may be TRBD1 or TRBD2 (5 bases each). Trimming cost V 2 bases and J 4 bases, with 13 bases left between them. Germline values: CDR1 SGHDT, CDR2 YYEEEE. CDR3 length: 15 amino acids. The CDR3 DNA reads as TGTGCCAGCAGCTTTTGGGGGATCGAATACAATGAGCAGTTCTTC. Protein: CASSFWGIEYNEQFF.

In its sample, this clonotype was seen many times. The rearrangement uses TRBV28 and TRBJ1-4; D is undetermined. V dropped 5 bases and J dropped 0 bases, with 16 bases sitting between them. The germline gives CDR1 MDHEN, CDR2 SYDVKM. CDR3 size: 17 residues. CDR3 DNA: TGTGCCAGCAGTCCCCCTAATTATGTCGCAACTAATGAAAAACTGTTTTTT. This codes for CASSPPNYVATNEKLFF.

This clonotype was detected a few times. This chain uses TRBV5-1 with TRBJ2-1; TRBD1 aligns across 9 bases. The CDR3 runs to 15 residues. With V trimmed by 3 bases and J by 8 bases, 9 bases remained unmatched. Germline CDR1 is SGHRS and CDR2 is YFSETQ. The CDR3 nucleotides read TGCGCCAGCAGCTCTGGGACAGGGCCTAGTCATGAGCAGTTCTTC. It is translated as CASSSGTGPSHEQFF.

CDR3 DNA: TGTGCCAGCAGTGAAGACAGCCGCCACGAGCAGTACTTC. It specifies CASSEDSRHEQYF. J is TRBJ2-7 and V is TRBV2, with unresolved D. Germline CDR1 SNHLY, CDR2 FYNNEI. V lost 1 base and J lost 5, with 9 bases in between. The CDR3 contains 13 residues.

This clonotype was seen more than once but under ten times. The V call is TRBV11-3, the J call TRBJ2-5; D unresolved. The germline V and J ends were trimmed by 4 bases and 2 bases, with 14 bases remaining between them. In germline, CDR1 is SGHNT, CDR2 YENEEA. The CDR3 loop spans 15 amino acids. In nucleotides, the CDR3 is TGTGCCAGCAGCTCAAGAGCAGAAAATCAAGAGACCCAGTACTTC. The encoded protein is CASSSRAENQETQYF. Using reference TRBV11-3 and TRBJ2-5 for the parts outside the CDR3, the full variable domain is EAGVVQSPRYKIIEKKQPVAFWCNPISGHNTLYWYLQNLGQGPELLIRYENEEAVDDSQLPKDRFSAERLKGVDSTLKIQPAELGDSAVYLCASSSRAENQETQYFGPGTRLLVL.

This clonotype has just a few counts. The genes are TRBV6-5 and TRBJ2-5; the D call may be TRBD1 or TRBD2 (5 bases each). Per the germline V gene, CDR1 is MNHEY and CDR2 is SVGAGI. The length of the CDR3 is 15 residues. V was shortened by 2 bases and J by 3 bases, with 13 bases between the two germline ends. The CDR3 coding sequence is TGTGCCAGCAGTTACGGTGGGGGAGTGGAAGAGACCCAGTACTTC. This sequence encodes CASSYGGGVEETQYF.

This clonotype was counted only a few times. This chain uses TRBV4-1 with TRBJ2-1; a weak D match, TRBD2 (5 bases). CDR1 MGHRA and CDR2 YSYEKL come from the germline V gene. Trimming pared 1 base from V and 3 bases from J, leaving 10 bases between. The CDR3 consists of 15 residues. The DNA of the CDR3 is TGCGCCAGCAGCCAAGTCGCCGGGAACTACAATGAGCAGTTCTTC. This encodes CASSQVAGNYNEQFF.

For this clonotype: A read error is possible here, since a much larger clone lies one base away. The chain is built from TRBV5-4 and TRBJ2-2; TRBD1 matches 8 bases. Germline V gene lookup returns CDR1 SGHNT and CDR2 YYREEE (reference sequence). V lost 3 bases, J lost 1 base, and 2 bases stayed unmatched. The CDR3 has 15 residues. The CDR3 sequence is CASSSGTGNTGELFF. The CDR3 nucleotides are TGTGCCAGCAGCTCAGGGACAGGGAACACCGGGGAGCTGTTTTTT.

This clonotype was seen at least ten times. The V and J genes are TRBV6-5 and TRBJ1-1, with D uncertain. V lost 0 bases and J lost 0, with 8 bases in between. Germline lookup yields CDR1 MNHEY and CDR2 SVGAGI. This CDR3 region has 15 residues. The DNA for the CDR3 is TGTGCCAGCAGTTACTCTGGTAACATGAACACTGAAGCTTTCTTT. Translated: CASSYSGNMNTEAFF.

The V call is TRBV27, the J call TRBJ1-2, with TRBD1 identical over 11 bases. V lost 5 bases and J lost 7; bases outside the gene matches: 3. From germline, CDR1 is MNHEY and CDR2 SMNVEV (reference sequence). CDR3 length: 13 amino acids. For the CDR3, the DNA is TGTGCCAGCAGTCCCGGACAGGGGGCTGGCTACACCTTC. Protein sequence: CASSPGQGAGYTF.

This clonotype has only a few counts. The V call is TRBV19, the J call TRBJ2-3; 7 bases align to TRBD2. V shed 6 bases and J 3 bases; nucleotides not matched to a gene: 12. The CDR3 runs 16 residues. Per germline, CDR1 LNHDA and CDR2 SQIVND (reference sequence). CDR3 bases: TGTGCCAGTAGCACCTTCGGAGGGAGGGTGACAGATACGCAGTATTTT. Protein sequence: CASSTFGGRVTDTQYF.

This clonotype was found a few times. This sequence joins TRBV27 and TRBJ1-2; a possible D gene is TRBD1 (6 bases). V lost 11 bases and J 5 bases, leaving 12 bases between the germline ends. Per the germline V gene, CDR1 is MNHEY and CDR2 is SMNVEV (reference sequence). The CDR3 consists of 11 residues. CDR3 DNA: TGTGCCGTCCGGACAGTTTATGGCTACACCTTC. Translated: CAVRTVYGYTF.

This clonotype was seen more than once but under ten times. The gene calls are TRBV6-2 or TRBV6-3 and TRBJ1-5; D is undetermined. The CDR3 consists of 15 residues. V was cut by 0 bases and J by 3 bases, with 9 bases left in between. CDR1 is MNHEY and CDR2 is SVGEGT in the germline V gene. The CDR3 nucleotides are TGTGCCAGCAGTTACTCGGGGAATACCAATCAGCCCCAGCATTTT. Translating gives CASSYSGNTNQPQHF.

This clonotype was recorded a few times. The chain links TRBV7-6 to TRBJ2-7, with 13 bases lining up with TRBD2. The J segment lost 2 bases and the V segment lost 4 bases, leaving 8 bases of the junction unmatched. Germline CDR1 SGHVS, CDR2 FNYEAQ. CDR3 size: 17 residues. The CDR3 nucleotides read TGTGCCAGCAGCTCGGAAACCGGGACTAGCGGGACCTACGAGCAGTACTTC. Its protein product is CASSSETGTSGTYEQYF.

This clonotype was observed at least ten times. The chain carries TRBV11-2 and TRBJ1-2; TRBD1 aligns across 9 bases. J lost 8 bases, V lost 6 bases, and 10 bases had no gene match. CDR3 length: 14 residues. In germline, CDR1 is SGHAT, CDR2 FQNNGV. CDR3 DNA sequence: TGTGCCAGCAGACGGACAGGGGCCCTTGCAGGCTACACCTTC. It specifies CASRRTGALAGYTF.

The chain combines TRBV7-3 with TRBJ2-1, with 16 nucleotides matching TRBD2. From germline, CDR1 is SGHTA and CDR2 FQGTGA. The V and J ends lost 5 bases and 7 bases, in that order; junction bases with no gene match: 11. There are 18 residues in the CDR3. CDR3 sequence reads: CASSPGLAGGPSWNEQFF. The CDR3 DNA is TGTGCCAGCAGCCCGGGACTAGCGGGGGGGCCGAGTTGGAATGAGCAGTTCTTC. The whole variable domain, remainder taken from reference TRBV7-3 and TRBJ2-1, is GAGVSQTPSNKVTEKGKYVELRCDPISGHTALYWYRQSLGQGPEFLIYFQGTGAADDSGLPNDRFFAVRPEGSVSTLKIQRTERGDSAVYLCASSPGLAGGPSWNEQFFGPGTRLTVL.

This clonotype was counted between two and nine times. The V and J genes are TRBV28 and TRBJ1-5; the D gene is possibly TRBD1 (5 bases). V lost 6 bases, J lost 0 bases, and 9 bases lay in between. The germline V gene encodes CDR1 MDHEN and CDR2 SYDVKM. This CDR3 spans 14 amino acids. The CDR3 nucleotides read TGTGCCAGCAGGGGACTGTCTAGCAATCAGCCCCAGCATTTT. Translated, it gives CASRGLSSNQPQHF. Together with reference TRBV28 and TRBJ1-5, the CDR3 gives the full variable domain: DVKVTQSSRYLVKRTGEKVFLECVQDMDHENMFWYRQDPGLGLRLIYFSYDVKMKEKGDIPEGYSVSREKKERFSLILESASTNQTSMYLCASRGLSSNQPQHFGDGTRLSIL.

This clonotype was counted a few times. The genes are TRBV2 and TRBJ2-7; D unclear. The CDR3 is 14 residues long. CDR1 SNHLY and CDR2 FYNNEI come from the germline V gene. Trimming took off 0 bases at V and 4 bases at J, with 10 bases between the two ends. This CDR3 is CASSEAPGRYEQYV. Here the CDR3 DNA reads TGTGCCAGCAGTGAAGCGCCGGGCAGGTACGAGCAGTACGTC.

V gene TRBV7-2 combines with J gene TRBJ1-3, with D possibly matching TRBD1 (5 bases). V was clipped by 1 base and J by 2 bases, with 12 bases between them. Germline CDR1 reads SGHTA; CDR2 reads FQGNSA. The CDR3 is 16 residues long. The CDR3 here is CASSLGPGTAGNTIYF. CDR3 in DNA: TGTGCCAGCAGCTTAGGGCCGGGGACGGCTGGAAACACCATATATTTT.

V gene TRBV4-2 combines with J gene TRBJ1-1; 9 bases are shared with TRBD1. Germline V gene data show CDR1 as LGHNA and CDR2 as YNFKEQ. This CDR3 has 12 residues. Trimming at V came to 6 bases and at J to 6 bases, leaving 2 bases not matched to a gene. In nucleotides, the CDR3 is TGTGCCAGCAGGGGACAGGGCCCTGAAGCTTTCTTT. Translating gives CASRGQGPEAFF.